This T cell receptor (beta chain) is drawn from a study of Ad26.COV2.S vaccination and SARS-CoV-2 variants. Regarding treatment: about 20 received Ad26.COV2.S at low or high dose, single or two shots; several received placebo; per-sample allocation not given. Material that was analyzed had been drawn on day 63 after the first vaccine or placebo injection. Vaccination employed an Ad26 vector expressing the Wuhan-strain SARS-CoV-2 spike. Trimming took 7 bases from V and 1 from J, leaving 7 bases between them. The germline CDR1 and CDR2 sequences are MDHEN and SYDVKM. The CDR3 length is 13 residues. The assay was immunoSEQ multiplex PCR, and TCRdb's table has in-frame clones only and misses some. The sample has about 380,000 clones, roughly 85% seen once.

The clonotype comes from a person between 18 and 60 years old who received the Ad26.COV2.S COVID-19 vaccine or a placebo. The specimen comprised peripheral blood, sampled in a trial of Ad26.COV2.S vaccine versus placebo. The rearrangement uses TRBV28 and TRBJ2-2; D call uncertain. CDR3 sequence reads: CASKERNTGELFF. CDR3 DNA: TGTGCCAGCAAGGAACGGAACACCGGGGAGCTGTTTTTT.